The rows below give T cell receptor beta chains drawn from one sample of a study of response to subunit inactivated influenza vaccine. TCRdb reprocessed the RT-PCR reads via MiXCR and lists one record per CDR3 protein. This sample has around 760,000 distinct CDR3 sequences; around 13% occur once, and the top ten carry around 6.5%. Material: PBMCs from blood, obtained around two weeks before vaccination. These TCRs come from a man aged 50 to 60 who received an inactivated influenza vaccine. CDR3s include the opening cysteine and the closing phenylalanine or tryptophan. Each record gives: J gene, V gene, CDR3 protein.

TRBJ2-2,TRBV20-1,CSAWGLAGSLQRGELFF
TRBJ1-1,TRBV19,CASRGFGNTEAFF
TRBJ2-1,TRBV2,CASRTLSVYNEQFF
TRBJ1-4,TRBV7-9,CASSLESATNEKLFF
TRBJ2-3,TRBV11-3,CASSLGLAGPSTDTQYF
TRBJ2-5,TRBV28,CASSTNGGSWAETQYF
TRBJ2-3,TRBV21-1,CASSKASSRTGATDTQYF
TRBJ1-1,TRBV3-1,CASSQYRANTEAFF
TRBJ2-5,TRBV28,CASRTSETQYF
TRBJ2-5,TRBV20-1,CSAPPSSGRAVTQYF
TRBJ1-2,TRBV7-2,CASSLTRPGGYTF
TRBJ1-6,TRBV25-1,CASSLTGASPLHF
TRBJ2-7,TRBV5-1,CASSLSSSEQYF
TRBJ2-1,TRBV29-1,CSVGPENNVQFF
TRBJ2-5,TRBV12-3/TRBV12-4,CASSLRRDTKTQYF
TRBJ2-1,TRBV20-1,CSARRLAGAVSYNEQFF
TRBJ2-5,TRBV19,CASTARDRGLETQYF
TRBJ2-4,TRBV20-1,CSAYVTSGKQKNIQYF
TRBJ2-3,TRBV12-3/TRBV12-4,CASTGIDGDTQYF
TRBJ2-1,TRBV5-8,CASNTGGWVNEQFF
TRBJ2-1,TRBV28,CASSKWGVLDEQFF
TRBJ2-1,TRBV20-1,CSAPTGHYNEQFF
TRBJ2-5,TRBV7-2,CASSSYGGSETQYF
TRBJ2-7,TRBV20-1,CSARGGRGNSYEQYF
TRBJ2-7,TRBV7-8,CASSLVEGEQYF
TRBJ1-6,TRBV6-2/TRBV6-3,CASSATGEYNSPLHF
TRBJ2-1,TRBV11-1,CASRPRQVLGRASGVLKFF
TRBJ2-3,TRBV5-1,CASSRLGGIQADTQYF
TRBJ2-4,TRBV20-1,CSAQDYGGRAKNIQYF
TRBJ2-7,TRBV4-2,CASSQDLERTSEQYF
TRBJ1-1,TRBV5-1,CASSPIRGLGDTEAFF
TRBJ2-7,TRBV6-5,CASRPLGGKQYF
TRBJ1-4,TRBV3-1,CASSQDRIAGTPTYF
TRBJ1-2,TRBV24-1,CATSGGQGTANYGYTF
TRBJ2-7,TRBV11-2,CASRRTSGDSYEQYF
TRBJ2-7,TRBV3-1,CASSQLGQGLSEQYF
TRBJ1-1,TRBV5-4,CAMLWLSCWHRDTRPSPANTEAFF
TRBJ2-1,TRBV29-1,CSVEGRGLGNEQFF
TRBJ1-1,TRBV6-5,CASSYSILNTEAFF
TRBJ2-1,TRBV29-1,CSVEAGLAGPYIDEQFF
TRBJ1-5,TRBV4-3,CASSQVGGTQPQHF
TRBJ2-7,TRBV12-3/TRBV12-4,CASSHALSYEQYF
TRBJ1-2,TRBV4-1,CASSQDGASTYGYTF
TRBJ2-1,TRBV9,CASSATGTSPFF